The rows below give T cell receptor beta chains drawn from one sample of a study of neoadjuvant nivolumab and ipilimumab in lung cancer. The data were produced by immunoSEQ multiplex PCR, yet TCRdb's version contains in-frame clones alone and is incomplete. The profile shows about 26,000 clones, over 80% of them singletons. The source material was peripheral blood, sampled before neoadjuvant nivolumab, alone or with ipilimumab. Every receptor here comes from an adult with non-small cell lung cancer. CDR3s include the opening cysteine and the closing phenylalanine or tryptophan. Fields, in order: J gene, D gene, clone size, V gene, CDR3 length, CDR3 protein, CDR3 DNA. A D gene is named only where the DNA matches it firmly. A clone size is listed for some rows: how often the clone was seen (once, few, many), or a class if it is expanded.

TRBJ2-4 | NA | NA | TRBV4-2 | 14 | CASSQGGSKNIQYF | TGTGCCAGCAGCCAGGGGGGATCGAAAAACATTCAGTACTTC
TRBJ2-3 | NA | NA | TRBV10-1 | 13 | CASSEGGTDTQYF | TGCGCCAGCAGTGAGGGTGGGACAGATACGCAGTATTTT
TRBJ1-1 | NA | NA | TRBV29-1 | 13 | CSVLGFGNTEAFF | TGCAGCGTTTTGGGGTTCGGGAACACTGAAGCTTTCTTT
TRBJ1-2 | TRBD1 | NA | TRBV19 | 18 | CASSTSITPGQGDYGYTF | TGTGCCAGTAGTACTTCAATCACCCCCGGACAGGGAGACTATGGCTACACCTTC
TRBJ1-2 | NA | few | TRBV2 | 14 | CASTLDGQNYGYTF | TGTGCCAGCACCCTGGACGGGCAGAACTATGGCTACACCTTC
TRBJ1-4 | NA | NA | TRBV14 | 14 | CASSVGAFDEKLFF | TGTGCCAGCAGCGTCGGGGCTTTCGACGAAAAACTGTTTTTT
TRBJ2-2 | NA | NA | TRBV4-2 | 16 | CASSQEIRANTGELFF | TGTGCCAGCAGCCAAGAGATCAGGGCGAACACCGGGGAGCTGTTTTTT
TRBJ2-7 | TRBD1 | NA | TRBV6-1 | 14 | CASRPRGQGIEQYF | TGTGCCAGCAGACCCCGTGGACAGGGGATCGAGCAGTACTTC
TRBJ2-5 | NA | NA | TRBV5-1 | 12 | CASSLGEETQYF | TGCGCCAGCAGCTTGGGGGAAGAGACCCAGTACTTC
TRBJ1-5 | NA | NA | TRBV7-6 | 15 | CASSLVTGSNQPQHF | TGTGCCAGCAGCTTAGTTACAGGGAGCAATCAGCCCCAGCATTTT
TRBJ2-7 | TRBD1 | NA | TRBV19 | 13 | CASSHRGSYEQYF | TGTGCCAGTAGTCACAGGGGATCCTACGAGCAGTACTTC
TRBJ1-4 | NA | once | TRBV7-6 | 14 | CASSFRGANEKLFF | TGTGCCAGCAGCTTCAGAGGCGCTAATGAAAAACTGTTTTTT
TRBJ1-2 | TRBD1 | NA | TRBV9 | 16 | CASSVGGTGSNYGYTF | TGTGCCAGCAGCGTAGGTGGGACAGGGTCCAACTATGGCTACACCTTC
TRBJ1-1 | NA | once | TRBV19 | 10 | CASSNREAFF | TGTGCCAGTAGTAACAGGGAAGCTTTCTTT
TRBJ1-2 | TRBD1 | NA | TRBV5-1 | 14 | CASSSGQANYGYTF | TGCGCCAGCAGTTCTGGACAGGCTAACTATGGCTACACCTTC
TRBJ2-6 | NA | NA | TRBV6-5 | 16 | CASSYGLISGANVLTF | TGTGCCAGCAGTTACGGGTTAATCTCTGGGGCCAACGTCCTGACTTTC
TRBJ1-1 | TRBD1 | NA | TRBV18 | 18 | CASSPGTGGLEWNTEAFF | TGTGCCAGCTCACCGGGGACAGGGGGTTTAGAGTGGAACACTGAAGCTTTCTTT
TRBJ1-4 | TRBD1 | once | TRBV9 | 16 | CASSALDRDPNEKLFF | TGTGCCAGCAGCGCCCTCGACAGGGACCCTAATGAAAAACTGTTTTTT
TRBJ2-1 | NA | NA | TRBV7-2 | 12 | CASSLANRARFF | TGTGCCAGCAGCTTAGCGAACAGGGCACGGTTCTTC
TRBJ2-7 | NA | NA | TRBV27 | 15 | CASSFRTAVAYEQYF | TGTGCCAGCAGTTTTCGGACGGCGGTGGCGTACGAGCAGTACTTC
TRBJ2-7 | NA | NA | TRBV5-5 | 16 | CASSSDRGTSPYEQYF | TGTGCCAGCAGCTCGGACCGGGGGACTTCCCCCTACGAGCAGTACTTC
TRBJ1-1 | NA | NA | TRBV5-1 | 13 | CATTKGVGTEAFF | TGCGCCACCACTAAGGGGGTGGGCACTGAAGCTTTCTTT
TRBJ2-7 | NA | few | TRBV6-1 | 14 | CGSKRDSATYEQYF | TGTGGAAGCAAGCGCGACAGTGCCACCTACGAGCAGTACTTC
TRBJ1-3 | NA | NA | TRBV10-3 | 16 | CAISDPGKNSGNTIYF | TGTGCCATCAGTGACCCGGGGAAGAATTCTGGAAACACCATATATTTT
TRBJ2-1 | TRBD2 | NA | TRBV6-1 | 15 | CASSGGVGLRNEQFF | TGTGCCAGCAGTGGAGGGGTGGGACTACGGAATGAGCAGTTCTTC
TRBJ1-2 | NA | NA | TRBV7-9 | 14 | CASSLAGRGGGYTF | TGTGCCAGCAGCTTAGCCGGCCGGGGGGGTGGCTACACCTTC
TRBJ1-1 | NA | NA | TRBV7-8 | 16 | CASSLVGVGKNTEAFF | TGTGCCAGCAGCTTAGTCGGGGTAGGGAAGAACACTGAAGCTTTCTTT
TRBJ1-5 | TRBD1 | NA | TRBV7-8 | 16 | CASSPGTGRSNQPQHF | TGTGCCAGCAGCCCCGGGACAGGGAGGAGTAATCAGCCCCAGCATTTT
TRBJ2-1 | NA | NA | TRBV6-5 | 13 | CASSYSQYNEQFF | TGTGCCAGCAGTTACTCACAGTACAATGAGCAGTTCTTC
TRBJ2-3 | TRBD2 | few | TRBV11-1 | 19 | CASSLSLGTSGESTDTQYF | TGTGCCAGCAGCTTAAGTCTGGGGACTAGCGGGGAGAGCACAGATACGCAGTATTTT
TRBJ1-1 | NA | NA | TRBV18 | 14 | CASSPGRQNTEAFF | TGTGCCAGCTCGCCTGGACGGCAGAACACTGAAGCTTTCTTT
TRBJ1-3 | NA | NA | TRBV7-2 | 13 | CASSLVVRNTIYF | TGTGCCAGCAGCTTAGTTGTCCGGAACACCATATATTTT
TRBJ2-3 | TRBD1 | NA | TRBV6-5 | 16 | CASSYSRTGGTDTQYF | TGTGCCAGCAGTTACTCGAGGACAGGGGGTACAGATACGCAGTATTTT
TRBJ2-7 | NA | once | TRBV18 | 15 | CASSPRGTPTYEQYF | TGTGCCAGCTCACCACGCGGGACGCCGACCTACGAGCAGTACTTC
TRBJ2-2 | NA | once | TRBV2 | 14 | CASKGQGTPGELFF | TGTGCCAGCAAAGGGCAGGGAACTCCCGGGGAGCTGTTTTTT